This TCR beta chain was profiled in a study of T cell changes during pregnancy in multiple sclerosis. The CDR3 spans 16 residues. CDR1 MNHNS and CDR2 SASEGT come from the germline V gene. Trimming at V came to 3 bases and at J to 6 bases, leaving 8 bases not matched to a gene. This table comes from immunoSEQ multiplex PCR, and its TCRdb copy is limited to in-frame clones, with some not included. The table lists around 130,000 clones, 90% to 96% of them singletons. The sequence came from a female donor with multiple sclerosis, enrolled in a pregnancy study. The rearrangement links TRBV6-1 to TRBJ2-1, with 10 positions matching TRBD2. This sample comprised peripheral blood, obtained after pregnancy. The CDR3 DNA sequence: TGTGCCAGCAGTGACCCTCAGCGGGAGGGCCTCAATGAGCAGTTCTTC. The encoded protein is CASSDPQREGLNEQFF.